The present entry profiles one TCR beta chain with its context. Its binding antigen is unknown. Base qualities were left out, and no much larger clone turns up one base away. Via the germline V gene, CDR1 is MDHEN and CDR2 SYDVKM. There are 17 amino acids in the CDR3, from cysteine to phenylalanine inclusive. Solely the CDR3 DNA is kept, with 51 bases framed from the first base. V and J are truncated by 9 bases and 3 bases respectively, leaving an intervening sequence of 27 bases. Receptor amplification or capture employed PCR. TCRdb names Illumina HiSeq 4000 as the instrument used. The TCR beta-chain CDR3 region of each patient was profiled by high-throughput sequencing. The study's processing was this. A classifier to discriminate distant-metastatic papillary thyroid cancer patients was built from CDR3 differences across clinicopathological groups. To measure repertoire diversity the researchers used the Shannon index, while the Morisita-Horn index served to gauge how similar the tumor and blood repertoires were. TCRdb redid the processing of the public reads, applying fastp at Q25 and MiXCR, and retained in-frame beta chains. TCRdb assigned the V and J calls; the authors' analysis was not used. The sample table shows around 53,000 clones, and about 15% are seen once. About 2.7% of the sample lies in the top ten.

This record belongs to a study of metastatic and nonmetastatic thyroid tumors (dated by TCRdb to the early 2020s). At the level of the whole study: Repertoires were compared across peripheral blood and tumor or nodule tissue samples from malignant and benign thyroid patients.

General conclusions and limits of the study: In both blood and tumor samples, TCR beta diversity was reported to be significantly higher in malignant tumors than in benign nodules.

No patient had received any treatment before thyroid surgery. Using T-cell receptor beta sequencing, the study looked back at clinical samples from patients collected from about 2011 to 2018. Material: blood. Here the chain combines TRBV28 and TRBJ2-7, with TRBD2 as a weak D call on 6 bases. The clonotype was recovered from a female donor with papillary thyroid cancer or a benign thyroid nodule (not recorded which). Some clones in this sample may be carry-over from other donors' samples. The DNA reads TGTGCCAGTACCCGCCATCTATGGGAAGGTAGCGGCTACGAGCAGTACTTC. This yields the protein CASTRHLWEGSGYEQYF. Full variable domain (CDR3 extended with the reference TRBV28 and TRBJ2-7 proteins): DVKVTQSSRYLVKRTGEKVFLECVQDMDHENMFWYRQDPGLGLRLIYFSYDVKMKEKGDIPEGYSVSREKKERFSLILESASTNQTSMYLCASTRHLWEGSGYEQYFGPGTRLTVT.